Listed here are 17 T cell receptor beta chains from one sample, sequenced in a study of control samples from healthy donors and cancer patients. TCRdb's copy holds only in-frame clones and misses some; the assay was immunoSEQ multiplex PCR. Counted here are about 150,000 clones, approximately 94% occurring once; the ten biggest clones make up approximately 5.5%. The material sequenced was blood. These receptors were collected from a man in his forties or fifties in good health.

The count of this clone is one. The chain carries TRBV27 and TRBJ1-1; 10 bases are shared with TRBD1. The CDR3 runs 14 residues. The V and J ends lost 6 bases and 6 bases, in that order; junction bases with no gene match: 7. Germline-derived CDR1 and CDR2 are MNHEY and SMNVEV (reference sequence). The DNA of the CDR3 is TGTGCCAGCAGGCCGGGACAGGGGTTAGCTGAAGCTTTCTTT. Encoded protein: CASRPGQGLAEAFF.

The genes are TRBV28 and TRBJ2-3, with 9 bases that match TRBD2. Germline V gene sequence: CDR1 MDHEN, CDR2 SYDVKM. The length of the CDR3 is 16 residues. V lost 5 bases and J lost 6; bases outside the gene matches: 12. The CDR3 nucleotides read TGTGCCAGCAGTCTCGGAGCGGGGGGTACGGGGGATACGCAGTATTTT. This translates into CASSLGAGGTGDTQYF.

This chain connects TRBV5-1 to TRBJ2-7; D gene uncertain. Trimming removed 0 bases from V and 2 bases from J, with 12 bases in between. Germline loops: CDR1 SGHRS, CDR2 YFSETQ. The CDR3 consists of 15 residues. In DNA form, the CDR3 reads TGCGCCAGCAGCTTGGTGGTCAGCTTAACCTACGAGCAGTACTTC. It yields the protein CASSLVVSLTYEQYF.

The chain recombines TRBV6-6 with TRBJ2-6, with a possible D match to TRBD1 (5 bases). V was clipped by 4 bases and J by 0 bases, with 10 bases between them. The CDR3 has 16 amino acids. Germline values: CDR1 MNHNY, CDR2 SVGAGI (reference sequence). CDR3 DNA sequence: TGTGCCAGCAGTTTCCTGGACAACTCTGGGGCCAACGTCCTGACTTTC. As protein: CASSFLDNSGANVLTF.

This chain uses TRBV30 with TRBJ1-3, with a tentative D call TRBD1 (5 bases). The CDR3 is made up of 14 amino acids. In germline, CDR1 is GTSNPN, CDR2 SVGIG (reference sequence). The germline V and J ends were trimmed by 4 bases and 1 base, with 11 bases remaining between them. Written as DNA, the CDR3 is TGTGCCTGGACCAACGGGGGGTCTGGAAACACCATATATTTT. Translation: CAWTNGGSGNTIYF.

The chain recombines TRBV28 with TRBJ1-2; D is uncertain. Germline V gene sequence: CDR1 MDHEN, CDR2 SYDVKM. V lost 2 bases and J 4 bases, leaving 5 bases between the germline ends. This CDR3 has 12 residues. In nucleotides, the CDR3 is TGTGCCAGCAGTTTAACAGCCTATGGCTACACCTTC. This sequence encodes CASSLTAYGYTF.

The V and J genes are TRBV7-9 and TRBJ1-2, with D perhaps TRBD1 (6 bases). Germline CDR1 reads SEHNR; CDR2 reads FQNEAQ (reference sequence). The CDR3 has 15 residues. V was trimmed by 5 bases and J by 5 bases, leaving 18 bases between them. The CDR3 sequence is CASSLPGQQSYGYTF. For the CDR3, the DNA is TGTGCCAGCAGCCTACCCGGACAGCAAAGTTATGGCTACACCTTC.

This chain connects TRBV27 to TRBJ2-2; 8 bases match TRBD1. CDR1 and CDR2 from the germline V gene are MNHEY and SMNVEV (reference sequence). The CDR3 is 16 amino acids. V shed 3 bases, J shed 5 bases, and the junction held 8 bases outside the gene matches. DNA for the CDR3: TGTGCCAGCAGTTTCCTCGACAGGGGCGGAACCGGGGAGCTGTTTTTT. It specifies CASSFLDRGGTGELFF.

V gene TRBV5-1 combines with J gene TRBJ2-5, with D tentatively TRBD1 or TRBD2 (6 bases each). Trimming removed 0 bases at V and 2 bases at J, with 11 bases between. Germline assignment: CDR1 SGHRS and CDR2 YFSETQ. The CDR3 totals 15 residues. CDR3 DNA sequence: TGCGCCAGCAGCTTGGTTTGGGGGGCTCAAGAGACCCAGTACTTC. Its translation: CASSLVWGAQETQYF.

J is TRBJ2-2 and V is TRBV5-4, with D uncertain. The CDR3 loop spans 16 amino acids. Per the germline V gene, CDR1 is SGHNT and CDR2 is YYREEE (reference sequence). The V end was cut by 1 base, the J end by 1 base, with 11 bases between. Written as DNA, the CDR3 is TGTGCCAGCAGCTTGAGGGCAGCGCTGAACACCGGGGAGCTGTTTTTT. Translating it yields CASSLRAALNTGELFF.

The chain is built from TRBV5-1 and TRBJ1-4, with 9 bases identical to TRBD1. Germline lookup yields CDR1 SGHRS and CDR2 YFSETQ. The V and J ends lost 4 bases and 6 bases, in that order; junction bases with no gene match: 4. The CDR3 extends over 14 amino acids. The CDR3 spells CASSNRQGDEKLFF. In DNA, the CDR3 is TGCGCCAGCAGCAACCGACAGGGGGATGAAAAACTGTTTTTT. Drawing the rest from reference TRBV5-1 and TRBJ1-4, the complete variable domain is KAGVTQTPRYLIKTRGQQVTLSCSPISGHRSVSWYQQTPGQGLQFLFEYFSETQRNKGNFPGRFSGRQFSNSRSEMNVSTLELGDSALYLCASSNRQGDEKLFFGSGTQLSVL.

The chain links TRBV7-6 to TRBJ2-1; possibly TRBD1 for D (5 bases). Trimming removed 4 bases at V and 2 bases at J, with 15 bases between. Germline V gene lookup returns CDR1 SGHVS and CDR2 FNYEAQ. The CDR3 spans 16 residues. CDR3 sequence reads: CASSYRTWGPYNEQFF. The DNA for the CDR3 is TGTGCCAGCAGCTACCGGACATGGGGTCCCTACAATGAGCAGTTCTTC.

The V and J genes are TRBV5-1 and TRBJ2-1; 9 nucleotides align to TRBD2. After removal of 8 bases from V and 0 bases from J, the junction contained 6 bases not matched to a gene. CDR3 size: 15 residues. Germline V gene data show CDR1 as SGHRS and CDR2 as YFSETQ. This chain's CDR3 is CASKSGGPSYNEQFF. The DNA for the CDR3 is TGCGCCAGTAAAAGCGGGGGGCCCTCCTACAATGAGCAGTTCTTC.

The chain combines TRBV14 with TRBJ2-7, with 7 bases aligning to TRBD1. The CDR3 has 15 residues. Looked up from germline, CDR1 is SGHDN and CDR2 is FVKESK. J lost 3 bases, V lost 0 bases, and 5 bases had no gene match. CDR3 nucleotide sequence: TGTGCCAGCAGCCAAGACTCAGGGACAGACTACGAGCAGTACTTC. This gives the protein CASSQDSGTDYEQYF.

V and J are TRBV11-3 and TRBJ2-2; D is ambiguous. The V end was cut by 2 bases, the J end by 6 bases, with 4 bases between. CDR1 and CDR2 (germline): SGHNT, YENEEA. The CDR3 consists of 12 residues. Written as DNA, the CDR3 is TGTGCCAGCAGCTTATATTCCGGGGAGCTGTTTTTT. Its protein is CASSLYSGELFF.

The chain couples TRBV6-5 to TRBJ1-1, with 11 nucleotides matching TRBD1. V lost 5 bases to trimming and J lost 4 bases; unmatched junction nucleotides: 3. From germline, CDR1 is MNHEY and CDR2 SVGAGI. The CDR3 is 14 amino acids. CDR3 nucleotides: TGTGCCAGCAGTCGGACAGGGGGCGTCACTGAAGCTTTCTTT. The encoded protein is CASSRTGGVTEAFF.

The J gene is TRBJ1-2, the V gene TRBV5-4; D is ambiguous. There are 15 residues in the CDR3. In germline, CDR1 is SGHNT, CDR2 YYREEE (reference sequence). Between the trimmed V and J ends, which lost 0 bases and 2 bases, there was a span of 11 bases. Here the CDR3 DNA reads TGTGCCAGCAGCTTGGCCCCGGACGAAAACTATGGCTACACCTTC. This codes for CASSLAPDENYGYTF.